This entry lists 28 T cell receptor beta chains sequenced from one sample in a study of metastatic and nonmetastatic thyroid tumors. TCRdb reanalyzed the PCR reads with MiXCR. The table lists over 65,000 clones, around an eighth of them singletons. Thyroid surgery was preceded by no treatment in any patient. Sequenced material: tumor tissue. All receptors come from a female donor with papillary thyroid cancer or a benign thyroid nodule (not recorded which). Some clones in this sample may be carry-over from other donors' samples.

The table lists this clone with many counts. The rearrangement uses TRBV12-3 or TRBV12-4 and TRBJ2-1; 11 nucleotides agree with TRBD2. The CDR3 contains 13 residues. V lost 6 bases and J lost 9; bases outside the gene matches: 4. In DNA form, the CDR3 reads TGTGCCAGCAGGGGGACTAGCGGAGGTGAGCAGTTCTTC. Translating it yields CASRGTSGGEQFF.

A note on this clone: Since a much larger clone is just one base distant, this may be a read error. V is TRBV28 and J is TRBJ2-7; perhaps TRBD1 as D (5 bases). Germline V CDR1 and CDR2: MDHEN, SYDVKM. The CDR3 runs 13 residues. V was pared by 6 bases and J by 2 bases, with 11 bases between. The CDR3 spells CASRYRCPYEQYF. The CDR3 nucleotides are TGTGCCAGCAGATACAGGTGCCCCTACGAGCAGTACTTC.

To note about this clone: A single base separates this from a much larger clone, so it may be a read error. The gene calls are TRBV3-1 and TRBJ2-7; the D is unclear. The germline V and J ends were trimmed by 4 bases and 1 base, with 11 bases remaining between them. Germline loops: CDR1 LGHDT, CDR2 YNNKEL (reference sequence). CDR3 length: 14 amino acids. The DNA for the CDR3 is TGTGCCAGCAGCCGGACCAACGGATCCTACGAGCAGTACTTC. Translating gives CASSRTNGSYEQYF.

This clone was seen ten or more times. This CDR3 reads CAWSEYNEQFF. DNA of the CDR3: TGTGCCTGGAGTGAGTACAATGAGCAGTTCTTC. The J gene is TRBJ2-1, the V gene TRBV30, with D hard to call. The germline gives CDR1 GTSNPN, CDR2 SVGIG (reference sequence). CDR3 size: 11 residues. Trimming removed 1 base from V and 4 bases from J, with 2 bases in between.

The table lists this clone with many counts. The gene calls are TRBV13 and TRBJ1-2, with a weak D call TRBD1 (6 bases). Germline V CDR1 and CDR2: PRHDT, FYEKMQ (reference sequence). The V end lost 4 bases, the J end lost 3 bases, and 9 bases lay between the germline ends. This CDR3 contains 13 residues. The CDR3 coding sequence is TGTGCCAGCAGCTCCAGGGGTGACTATGGCTACACCTTC. Translated, it gives CASSSRGDYGYTF.

The genes are TRBV20-1 and TRBJ2-3; D is unclear. Trimming removed 7 bases at V and 3 bases at J, with 8 bases between. Germline-derived CDR1 and CDR2 are DFQATT and SNEGSKA (reference sequence). The CDR3 contains 11 residues. The CDR3, as DNA: TGCAGTGTGGGTGAAACAGATACGCAGTATTTT. The encoded protein is CSVGETDTQYF.

This clone was detected many times. The CDR3 loop is CASSERRGSGNTIYF. In nucleotides, the CDR3 is TGTGCCAGCAGTGAGAGACGGGGTTCTGGAAACACCATATATTTT. J is TRBJ1-3 and V is TRBV6-1; D is undetermined. The germline V gene encodes CDR1 MNHNS and CDR2 SASEGT. V was shortened by 3 bases and J by 1 base, with 10 bases between the two germline ends. The CDR3 is 15 amino acids.

The sample holds a few counts of this clone. The V gene is TRBV3-1, the J gene TRBJ2-1; no clear D gene. Trimming removed 4 bases at V and 6 bases at J, with 16 bases between. This CDR3 has 15 residues. Per the germline V gene, CDR1 is LGHDT and CDR2 is YNNKEL (reference sequence). This CDR3 is CASSPSEVGSNEQFF. In DNA form, the CDR3 reads TGTGCCAGCAGCCCTTCCGAGGTAGGGTCCAATGAGCAGTTCTTC.

Points on this clone: Compared with germline, one end of the junction differs, possibly owing to a read error. This chain connects TRBV9 to TRBJ2-3; TRBD2 aligns across 11 bases. The length of the CDR3 is 18 residues. Germline V gene data show CDR1 as SGDLS and CDR2 as YYNGEE. CDR3 sequence (DNA): TGTGCCAGCATCGTAGTAGCGGGAGGGCCCTGTTTCACAGATACGCAGTATTTT. It specifies CASIVVAGGPCFTDTQYF.

This clone occurred a few times. Given a much more abundant clone one base away, this may be a read error. This chain links TRBV11-3 with TRBJ2-1; TRBD2 matches 11 bases. From germline, CDR1 is SGHNT and CDR2 YENEEA. CDR3 length equals 18 residues. CDR3 DNA sequence: TGTGCCAGCAGCTCGCCCCTTAGCGGGAGGGTTTTTTACAATGGGCAGTTCTTC. Protein sequence: CASSSPLSGRVFYNGQFF.

This clone occurred many times. The chain is built from TRBV6-1 and TRBJ2-1; D gene uncertain. V lost 6 bases to trimming and J lost 8 bases, with 11 bases between them. The CDR3 is 12 residues long. Germline assignment: CDR1 MNHNS and CDR2 SASEGT. CDR3 DNA: TGTGCCAGCAGGGACCCTTTGGATGAGCAGTTCTTC. Encoded protein: CASRDPLDEQFF.

V gene TRBV5-1 combines with J gene TRBJ2-7; possible D gene TRBD1, 7 bases. The germline gives CDR1 SGHRS, CDR2 YFSETQ. The V and J ends lost 5 bases and 0 bases respectively, with 9 bases between them. The CDR3 has 13 residues. In DNA, the CDR3 is TGCGCCAGCAGGGAGGGGGCCTCCTACGAGCAGTACTTC. Translating it yields CASREGASYEQYF.

This clone was counted many times. The chain has TRBV7-9 and TRBJ2-5, with 7 bases that match TRBD1. With 0 bases clipped from V and 3 bases from J, the junction kept 4 bases outside the gene matches. The germline V gene has CDR1 SEHNR and CDR2 FQNEAQ (reference sequence). The CDR3 loop spans 15 amino acids. Written as DNA, the CDR3 is TGTGCCAGCAGCTTAGCAGGGGGCTATGAAGAGACCCAGTACTTC. Its protein is CASSLAGGYEETQYF.

This clone was seen ten or more times. Within the sample, other DNA sequences also encode this same CDR3. The gene calls are TRBV11-3 and TRBJ1-6, with 8 bases identical to TRBD1. Losses at the gene ends were 4 bases for V and 8 bases for J; bases not matched to a gene: 10. The CDR3 runs 16 residues. Germline V CDR1 and CDR2: SGHNT, YENEEA. For the CDR3, the DNA is TGTGCCAGCAGCTACCTTGGAGGACAGGGATATTCACCCCTCCACTTT. Its protein product is CASSYLGGQGYSPLHF.

This clone showed up just a few times. The junction shows a germline mismatch at one end, possibly a read error. The chain carries TRBV15 and TRBJ2-1; 13 positions match TRBD2. Germline V gene lookup returns CDR1 LNHNV and CDR2 YYDKDF (reference sequence). The length of the CDR3 is 17 residues. The CDR3 is CATSRPWTSGSYNEHFF. The CDR3 nucleotides are TGCGCCACCAGCAGACCCTGGACTAGCGGGAGCTACAATGAGCATTTCTTC.

This clone appeared many times. The DNA of the CDR3 is TGTGCCAGCAGCCCAACAAGGGGCAGGCGCAACGGGGAGCTGTTTTTT. This sequence encodes CASSPTRGRRNGELFF. The chain is built from TRBV7-3 and TRBJ2-2, with D possibly matching TRBD1 (5 bases). Germline loops: CDR1 SGHTA, CDR2 FQGTGA. The CDR3 contains 16 residues. Trimming pared 5 bases from V and 7 bases from J, leaving 20 bases between.

At least ten counts were recorded for this clone. Other DNA sequences in this sample translate to the same CDR3. This rearrangement joins TRBV29-1 to TRBJ1-5; the D gene is possibly TRBD1 (5 bases). Germline V gives CDR1 SQVTM, CDR2 ANQGSEA. This CDR3 comprises 14 residues. Trimming pared 3 bases from V and 5 bases from J, leaving 14 bases between. The CDR3 spells CSVDRAGRHQPQHF. CDR3 DNA sequence: TGCAGCGTTGATCGGGCGGGACGGCATCAGCCCCAGCATTTT. Filled out from reference TRBV29-1 and TRBJ1-5, the complete variable domain reads SAVISQKPSRDICQRGTSLTIQCQVDSQVTMMFWYRQQPGQSLTLIATANQGSEATYESGFVIDKFPISRPNLTFSTLTVSNMSPEDSSIYLCSVDRAGRHQPQHFGDGTRLSIL.

This clone has a count of ten or more. The chain combines TRBV12-5 with TRBJ1-1, with D possibly matching TRBD1 (6 bases). Trimming removed 6 bases from V and 7 bases from J, with 18 bases in between. The CDR3 is 14 amino acids. Germline assignment: CDR1 LGHNT and CDR2 FRNRAP. CDR3 nucleotides: TGTGCTAGTGGACGCTCCGGGGGGCGGGATGAAGCTTTCTTT. Residues: CASGRSGGRDEAFF.

The rearrangement links TRBV12-5 to TRBJ1-1, with D perhaps matching TRBD1 (5 bases). V was clipped by 0 bases and J by 5 bases, with 10 bases between them. Germline V lookup: CDR1 LGHNT, CDR2 FRNRAP. CDR3 length equals 14 residues. The CDR3 DNA follows: TGTGCTAGTGGTTTGGTCCCCGGGGGAACTGAAGCTTTCTTT. Translated, it gives CASGLVPGGTEAFF.

With regard to this clone: A much larger clonotype is one base distant, so this may be a read error. The rearrangement uses TRBV7-2 and TRBJ2-5; D is tentatively TRBD1 or TRBD2 (5 bases each). The CDR3 is 13 residues long. Germline V gene lookup returns CDR1 SGHTA and CDR2 FQGNSA. Trimming took 5 bases from V and 8 from J, leaving 15 bases between them. CDR3 sequence reads: CASSPRGGDTQYF. For the CDR3, the DNA is TGTGCCAGCAGCCCCCGTGGGGGAGATACCCAGTACTTC.

The sample holds many counts of this clone. This rearrangement joins TRBV6-6 to TRBJ2-7, with D perhaps TRBD2 (5 bases). Looked up from germline, CDR1 is MNHNY and CDR2 is SVGAGI (reference sequence). The CDR3 is 14 amino acids. V was trimmed by 0 bases and J by 3 bases, leaving 9 bases between them. DNA for the CDR3: TGTGCCAGCAGTTACTCGTTACTAGACTACGAGCAGTACTTC. Its translation is CASSYSLLDYEQYF.

This clone was observed many times. The chain uses TRBV5-5 and TRBJ1-2; TRBD1 matches 8 bases. J gave up 4 bases and V 0 bases, and 2 bases lay outside the gene matches. The CDR3 has 14 residues. CDR1 is SGHKS, CDR2 YYEKEE, per germline (reference sequence). The CDR3 spells CASSLAQGGYGYTF. The CDR3 region has the DNA TGTGCCAGCAGCTTGGCACAGGGGGGCTATGGCTACACCTTC.

This clone was detected a few times. A much more abundant neighbour one base away suggests this may be a read error. Additional DNA sequences in this sample encode the identical CDR3. The chain couples TRBV9 to TRBJ2-2, with no clear D. V shed 0 bases and J shed 1 base, with 10 bases lying between them. The CDR3 is made up of 16 amino acids. CDR1 is SGDLS and CDR2 is YYNGEE in the germline V gene. CDR3 residues: CASSVGVGMNTGELFF. CDR3 nucleotides: TGTGCCAGCAGCGTAGGGGTGGGTATGAACACCGGGGAGCTGTTTTTT.

This clone has more than one count but fewer than ten. Given a much more abundant clone one base away, this may be a read error. The chain carries TRBV29-1 and TRBJ1-2, with 9 bases that match TRBD1. V was clipped by 4 bases and J by 7 bases; unmatched bases: 16. Germline CDR1 SQVTM, CDR2 ANQGSEA. The CDR3 covers 16 residues. Here the CDR3 reads CSVGGGQGILSFGYTF. In nucleotides, the CDR3 is TGCAGCGTTGGGGGGGGACAGGGAATTTTGAGCTTTGGCTACACCTTC.

There are many counts of this clone. The junction and the germline gene differ at one end; a read error may be behind it. The CDR3 DNA sequence: TGCAGCGTCGAAGGGACAGGGTTTCTTGGCTACACCTTC. Its protein product is CSVEGTGFLGYTF. The V and J genes are TRBV29-1 and TRBJ1-2; the match to TRBD1 covers 9 bases. The CDR3 has 13 residues. Germline assignment: CDR1 SQVTM and CDR2 ANQGSEA.

This clone was recorded many times. The chain links TRBV29-1 to TRBJ1-2; 9 nucleotides align to TRBD1. CDR3 length equals 18 residues. Trimming cost V 0 bases and J 1 base; bases outside gene matches: 12. Per the germline V gene, CDR1 is SQVTM and CDR2 is ANQGSEA. The CDR3 region is CSVEELPGQGSLNYGYTF. DNA of the CDR3: TGCAGCGTTGAAGAGCTACCCGGACAGGGGAGTCTTAACTATGGCTACACCTTC.

The sample holds many counts of this clone. This chain joins TRBV20-1 and TRBJ2-1; 13 nucleotides agree with TRBD2. The germline CDR1 and CDR2 sequences are DFQATT and SNEGSKA (reference sequence). This CDR3 is 17 amino acids long. The V segment lost 6 bases and the J segment 1 base; nucleotides outside the gene matches: 9. For the CDR3, the DNA is TGCAGTGCCGCGGGACTAGCGGGAACGGTGTCCTACAATGAGCAGTTCTTC. This codes for CSAAGLAGTVSYNEQFF.

In this sample, this clone turned up many times. J is TRBJ2-1 and V is TRBV7-6; no clear D. Germline lookup yields CDR1 SGHVS and CDR2 FNYEAQ. CDR3 size: 15 residues. Trimming cost V 1 base and J 0 bases, with 7 bases left between them. As DNA, the CDR3 is TGTGCCAGCAGCTTAGTTACAAGCTCCTACAATGAGCAGTTCTTC. It specifies CASSLVTSSYNEQFF.